This TCR beta chain was identified in a study of blood T cells in healthy people across ages. Study observations and caveats: Diversity figures based on one million T cells were deemed too low. Long-lived donors exceeded aged donors in naive CD4+ cells and diversity.

The individuals who served as donors were healthy Caucasians living in Russia, aged about 6 to 100. PCR was performed a second time for roughly 7 to 11 cycles using a sample-barcoded 5' primer and a J-beta primer mix. Researchers report that a template-switch adaptor with 12 random nucleotides tagged each cDNA molecule. TCRdb analysed the 5' RACE reads with MiXCR anew, one entry per CDR3 protein. Of hundreds of thousands of distinct CDR3 sequences in the sample, about half were seen once. Notes on this clonotype: Its specificity is unknown. The junction and the germline gene differ at one end; a read error may be behind it.

This CDR3 is built from 13 residues. CDR1 is MNHNY, CDR2 SVGAGI, per germline (reference sequence). This receptor was obtained from a woman aged 55-75 years in good health. The chain has TRBV6-6 and TRBJ2-1, with 7 nucleotides matching TRBD2. Sequences were obtained from blood. The CDR3: CASSRGVNNGQFF. DNA for the CDR3: TGTGCCAGCAGTCGGGGGGTTAACAATGGGCAGTTCTTC.